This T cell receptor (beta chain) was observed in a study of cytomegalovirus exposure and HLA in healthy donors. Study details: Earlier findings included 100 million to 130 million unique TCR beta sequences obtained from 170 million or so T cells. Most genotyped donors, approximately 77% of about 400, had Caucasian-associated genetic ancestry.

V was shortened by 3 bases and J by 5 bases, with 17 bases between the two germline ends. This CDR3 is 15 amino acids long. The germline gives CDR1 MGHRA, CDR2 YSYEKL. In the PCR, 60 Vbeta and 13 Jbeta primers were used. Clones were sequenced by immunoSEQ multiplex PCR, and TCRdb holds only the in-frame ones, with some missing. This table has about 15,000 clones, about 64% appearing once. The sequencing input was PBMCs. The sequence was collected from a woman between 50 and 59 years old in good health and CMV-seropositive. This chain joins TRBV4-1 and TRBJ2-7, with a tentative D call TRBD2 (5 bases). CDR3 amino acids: CASSQTDFPLDEQYF. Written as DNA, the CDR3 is TGCGCCAGCAGCCAGACGGACTTCCCCCTCGACGAGCAGTACTTC.